The clone carrying this T cell receptor (beta chain) showed up just once. Its antigen is not known. The junction departs from the called germline gene at one end, perhaps through a read error. Per germline, CDR1 SQVTM and CDR2 ANQGSEA. The CDR3 runs 15 residues. This entry belongs to a study of tumor-infiltrating lymphocytes in primary liver carcinoma. Study observations and caveats: The study found tumor-adjacent and tumor-blood pairs overlapped less than tumor region pairs.

Total RNA amounting to around 540 ng was the source from which TCR beta cDNA was made with a constant-region primer. A slightly modified ARM-PCR protocol with three nested multiplex PCR rounds produced these TCR beta libraries. TRBV1-TRBV30 forward primers paired with a C-beta reverse primer drove the first two PCR rounds, about 10 cycles each. A single record per CDR3 protein comes from TCRdb applying MiXCR to the multiplex PCR reads. The sample shows tens of thousands of distinct CDR3 sequences, around 70% of them seen only once. It was from about 19-30 mg of unsorted bulk tissue that RNA and DNA were co-extracted. Among the patients, all had chronic HBV infection and none had been treated.

The TCR sequence derives from a man aged 35 to 55 with primary liver carcinoma and hepatitis B virus infection. V gene TRBV29-1 combines with J gene TRBJ2-6; weak D call: TRBD1 (5 bases). What was sequenced was liver tumor tissue from sampling region 1. Subset here: tumor region T1, superior pole. CDR3 sequence (DNA): TGCAGCGTTATATCGATGAGCTCTGGGGCCAACGTCCGGATTTTC. Its translation: CSVISMSSGANVRIF.